Each of the 31 T cell receptor beta chains below was sequenced from the same sample in a study of CD8 T cells in ankylosing spondylitis. TCRdb analysed the 5' RACE reads with MiXCR anew, one entry per CDR3 protein. The sample includes about 300,000 distinct CDR3 sequences, around a tenth seen only once; the top ten take 8% to 9.5%. Sequencing was performed on blood, either unsorted or a sorted T cell fraction (not recorded which). These receptor sequences come from a female donor with ankylosing spondylitis or in good health (not recorded which).

With regard to this clonotype: A read error may produce the germline difference seen at one junction end. Here the CDR3 reads CASSESRTEGGDTF. The CDR3 DNA sequence: TGTGCCAGCAGTGAGTCCAGGACCGAGGGTGGCGACACCTTC. This chain connects TRBV2 to TRBJ1-2, with D unclear. The germline CDR1 and CDR2 sequences are SNHLY and FYNNEI. The CDR3 extends over 14 amino acids.

V is TRBV5-1 and J is TRBJ1-2; D possibly corresponds to TRBD1 (6 bases). CDR1 SGHRS and CDR2 YFSETQ come from the germline V gene. This CDR3 is 15 amino acids long. Trimming left V 4 bases short and J 6 bases short, with 19 bases between. The CDR3 sequence: CASSNLLGGADGYTF. The CDR3 bases are TGCGCCAGCAGCAACCTTTTAGGGGGGGCAGATGGCTACACCTTC.

This clonotype appeared many times. The rearrangement joins TRBV10-3 to TRBJ2-7; 8 positions match TRBD1. CDR3 length equals 15 residues. V was pared by 5 bases and J by 2 bases, with 8 bases of the junction left unmatched. From germline, CDR1 is ENHRY and CDR2 SYGVKD. As DNA, the CDR3 is TGTGCCATCAGTCCAATCCGGGACAGGACCTACGAGCAGTACTTC. Its protein product is CAISPIRDRTYEQYF.

This clonotype was counted many times. The rearrangement links TRBV20-1 to TRBJ1-2; 9 bases match TRBD1. CDR1 is DFQATT, CDR2 SNEGSKA, per germline (reference sequence). The CDR3 extends over 13 amino acids. V lost 4 bases and J lost 8; bases outside the gene matches: 8. The CDR3 loop reads CSANRGLTGGYTF. CDR3 nucleotide sequence: TGCAGTGCTAACAGGGGGCTGACAGGAGGCTACACCTTC.

The chain is built from TRBV5-1 and TRBJ2-1; D is perhaps TRBD1 (6 bases). The CDR3 has 17 amino acids. V shed 1 base and J shed 8 bases, with 22 bases lying between them. CDR1 and CDR2 from the germline V gene are SGHRS and YFSETQ. CDR3: CASSLTYGPQGPDEQFF. DNA for the CDR3: TGCGCCAGCAGCTTGACCTACGGACCTCAGGGGCCCGATGAGCAGTTCTTC.

This clonotype was counted ten times or more. The V call is TRBV28, the J call TRBJ2-5, with 8 bases identical to TRBD2. Per germline, CDR1 MDHEN and CDR2 SYDVKM. After removal of 6 bases from V and 9 bases from J, the junction contained 12 bases not matched to a gene. The CDR3 contains 14 residues. For the CDR3, the DNA is TGTGCCAGCAGATCACCTCGCCCGGGAGGGGCCCAGTACTTC. The encoded protein is CASRSPRPGGAQYF.

This clonotype came up a few times. The J gene is TRBJ2-5, the V gene TRBV7-9; D call uncertain. V lost 3 bases and J lost 2, with 7 bases in between. Germline CDR1 and CDR2: SEHNR and FQNEAQ (reference sequence). The CDR3 loop spans 13 amino acids. The CDR3 loop is CASSFDTQETQYF. CDR3 sequence (DNA): TGTGCCAGCAGCTTTGATACACAAGAGACCCAGTACTTC.

The chain employs TRBV5-1 and TRBJ1-5; no clear D gene. CDR3 length: 15 amino acids. CDR1 and CDR2 (germline): SGHRS, YFSETQ. V was trimmed by 0 bases and J by 0 bases, leaving 7 bases between them. For the CDR3, the DNA is TGCGCCAGCAGCTTGGACCCTTTTAGCAATCAGCCCCAGCATTTT. Amino acid sequence: CASSLDPFSNQPQHF. The whole variable domain, remainder taken from reference TRBV5-1 and TRBJ1-5, is KAGVTQTPRYLIKTRGQQVTLSCSPISGHRSVSWYQQTPGQGLQFLFEYFSETQRNKGNFPGRFSGRQFSNSRSEMNVSTLELGDSALYLCASSLDPFSNQPQHFGDGTRLSIL.

This clonotype was seen ten or more times. The rearrangement joins TRBV12-3 or TRBV12-4 to TRBJ1-5, with TRBD1 as a possible D gene (6 bases). Trimming pared 6 bases from V and 0 bases from J, leaving 9 bases between. The CDR3 loop spans 14 amino acids. CDR3 DNA: TGTGCCAGCAGACAGGGTCATAGCAATCAGCCCCAGCATTTT. It is translated as CASRQGHSNQPQHF.

This clonotype has a count of ten or more. V gene TRBV6-1 combines with J gene TRBJ1-4; perhaps TRBD1 as D (5 bases). Germline V CDR1 and CDR2: MNHNS, SASEGT. This CDR3 is 14 amino acids long. Trimming stripped 6 bases from V and 8 bases from J, with 16 bases between. In DNA, the CDR3 is TGTGCCAGCAGCCCCCCTTGGGGCACGGAAAAACTGTTTTTT. Translated, it gives CASSPPWGTEKLFF.

The J gene is TRBJ2-7, the V gene TRBV12-3 or TRBV12-4, with D possibly being TRBD2 (6 bases). This CDR3 contains 15 residues. With 0 bases removed from V and 2 bases from J, the gap between germline ends came to 11 bases. In nucleotides, the CDR3 is TGTGCCAGCAGTTTAGCGTCCGGGAGCCCCTACGAGCAGTACTTC. Its protein is CASSLASGSPYEQYF.

This clonotype showed up many times. CDR3 DNA: TGTGCCAGCAGCTTTCAATGGGGGCCTGGTCAGCCCCAGCATTTT. It translates to CASSFQWGPGQPQHF. This sequence joins TRBV7-2 and TRBJ1-5; a possible D gene is TRBD1 (6 bases). V was pared by 3 bases and J by 6 bases, with 15 bases between. This CDR3 is 15 amino acids long. CDR1 and CDR2 from the germline V gene are SGHTA and FQGNSA.

The table lists this clonotype with many counts. The V and J genes are TRBV20-1 and TRBJ2-1; D may be TRBD2 (5 bases). Trimming shortened V by 2 bases and J by 10 bases, and 18 bases separated the two germline ends. Germline CDR1 is DFQATT and CDR2 is SNEGSKA (reference sequence). The CDR3 has 14 residues. This CDR3 is CSARSGVVAEEQFF. The CDR3 DNA is TGCAGTGCTAGATCCGGGGTGGTGGCGGAGGAGCAGTTCTTC.

This clonotype was picked up many times. CDR3 loop: CASSLATRLTQYF. The CDR3 DNA reads as TGTGCCAGCAGCCTCGCGACTAGACTAACGCAGTATTTT. The chain is built from TRBV3-1 and TRBJ2-3, with a tentative D call TRBD2 (6 bases). This CDR3 is 13 amino acids long. Between the trimmed V and J ends, which lost 4 bases and 9 bases, there was a span of 14 bases. Germline V gene lookup returns CDR1 LGHDT and CDR2 YNNKEL (reference sequence).

This clonotype was seen repeatedly, ten times or more. V usage is TRBV20-1 and J usage is TRBJ2-7; D perhaps matches TRBD1 (5 bases). The CDR3 has 13 amino acids. Germline CDR1 DFQATT, CDR2 SNEGSKA (reference sequence). Trimming took off 4 bases at V and 7 bases at J, with 17 bases between the two ends. CDR3 DNA: TGCAGTGCTAAACGGCAGGGCCTAGGTGAGCAGTACTTC. Protein: CSAKRQGLGEQYF.

J is TRBJ2-1 and V is TRBV6-2 or TRBV6-3; 9 bases map to TRBD2. Trimming at V came to 7 bases and at J to 5 bases, leaving 6 bases not matched to a gene. Germline values: CDR1 MNHEY, CDR2 SVGEGT. This CDR3 region has 14 residues. CDR3 nucleotide sequence: TGTGCCAGCACCCTTAGCGGGAGCCACAATGAGCAGTTCTTC. Its translation is CASTLSGSHNEQFF.

In its sample, this clonotype was seen many times. The chain links TRBV3-1 to TRBJ2-1; perhaps D is TRBD1 or TRBD2 (5 bases each). The CDR3 is made up of 14 amino acids. The germline V gene has CDR1 LGHDT and CDR2 YNNKEL (reference sequence). V was trimmed by 3 bases and J by 6 bases, leaving 12 bases between them. CDR3: CASSQRREFNEQFF. Written as DNA, the CDR3 is TGTGCCAGCAGCCAGCGCAGGGAGTTCAATGAGCAGTTCTTC.

This clonotype was detected ten times or more. This rearrangement joins TRBV5-1 to TRBJ2-2; D tentatively reads TRBD1 or TRBD2 (5 bases each). Germline CDR1 is SGHRS and CDR2 is YFSETQ. V lost 1 base to trimming and J lost 0 bases, with 16 bases between them. The CDR3 has 18 residues. CDR3 in DNA: TGCGCCAGCAGCTTGACTAGGAGAGGACAAGCGAACACCGGGGAGCTGTTTTTT. Protein: CASSLTRRGQANTGELFF.

CDR3 amino acids: CASSVALSRTSEQYF. DNA of the CDR3: TGTGCCAGCAGCGTAGCGCTTAGCAGGACCTCCGAGCAGTACTTC. The genes are TRBV9 and TRBJ2-7; unclear D gene. This CDR3 spans 15 amino acids. The V gene's germline CDR1 is SGDLS and CDR2 YYNGEE. V lost 0 bases and J lost 6, with 16 bases in between.

With regard to this clonotype: Since a much larger clone is just one base distant, this may be a read error. The chain links TRBV5-1 to TRBJ1-4; no clear D. Germline CDR1 reads SGHRS; CDR2 reads YFSETQ. The CDR3 runs to 14 residues. CDR3 DNA: TGCGCCAGCAGCTTAGCCGGGGTTAATGAAAAACTGTCTTTT. It translates to CASSLAGVNEKLSF.

This clonotype was recorded many times. As DNA, the CDR3 is TGCAGTGCTCACCCAGGACCTAGTCAGCCCCAGCATTTT. It specifies CSAHPGPSQPQHF. V is TRBV20-1 and J is TRBJ1-5, with unresolved D. V shed 5 bases and J shed 6 bases, with 14 bases lying between them. CDR1 is DFQATT and CDR2 is SNEGSKA in the germline V gene (reference sequence). The CDR3 runs 13 residues.

In this sample, this clonotype turned up many times. The rearrangement uses TRBV20-1 and TRBJ2-3; 7 bases fit TRBD2. Germline values: CDR1 DFQATT, CDR2 SNEGSKA (reference sequence). V was pared by 6 bases and J by 3 bases, with 9 bases of the junction left unmatched. This CDR3 contains 14 residues. For the CDR3, the DNA is TGCAGTGCAACCAGAGCGGGAACGACAGATACGCAGTATTTT. This gives the protein CSATRAGTTDTQYF.

V usage is TRBV10-2 and J usage is TRBJ1-5; no clear D gene. Germline CDR1 WSHSY, CDR2 SAAADI. The CDR3 contains 14 residues. V lost 0 bases and J 5 bases, leaving 8 bases between the germline ends. Written as DNA, the CDR3 is TGCGCCAGCAGTGAGTCGATGCAGGATCAGCCCCAGCATTTT. This translates into CASSESMQDQPQHF.

The rearrangement links TRBV5-5 to TRBJ1-6, with no clear D. V shed 1 base and J shed 7 bases, with 12 bases lying between them. The germline gives CDR1 SGHKS, CDR2 YYEKEE (reference sequence). The CDR3 consists of 15 residues. Written as DNA, the CDR3 is TGTGCCAGCAGCTTGAACGGCCTGGAGAATTCACCCCTCCACTTT. This encodes CASSLNGLENSPLHF.

This clonotype was detected many times. The chain employs TRBV27 and TRBJ2-1, with TRBD2 identical over 10 bases. V shed 0 bases and J 10 bases; nucleotides not matched to a gene: 6. The CDR3 contains 15 residues. Germline V gene lookup returns CDR1 MNHEY and CDR2 SMNVEV (reference sequence). For the CDR3, the DNA is TGTGCCAGCAGTTTATCTAGCGGGGGGAGGGGGGAGCAGTTCTTC. Translation gives CASSLSSGGRGEQFF.

This clonotype has at least ten counts. V and J are TRBV5-1 and TRBJ2-5; no clear D gene. Germline CDR1 is SGHRS and CDR2 is YFSETQ. V was shortened by 4 bases and J by 2 bases, with 6 bases between the two germline ends. The CDR3 covers 12 residues. The CDR3 DNA reads TGCGCCAGCAGCCTGTCTCAAGAGACCCAGTACTTC. It yields the protein CASSLSQETQYF.

This clonotype was observed at least ten times. The chain couples TRBV12-3 or TRBV12-4 to TRBJ1-2, with no clear D. Trimming pared 2 bases from V and 4 bases from J, leaving 8 bases between. The CDR3 runs 13 residues. The CDR3 nucleotides read TGTGCCAGCAGTTTATGGGGTACCTATGGCTACACCTTC. Its translation: CASSLWGTYGYTF.

V usage is TRBV7-9 and J usage is TRBJ2-1; D is perhaps TRBD1 (6 bases). The length of the CDR3 is 15 residues. Trimming stripped 5 bases from V and 2 bases from J, with 13 bases between. Germline-derived CDR1 and CDR2 are SEHNR and FQNEAQ (reference sequence). Here the CDR3 DNA reads TGTGCCAGCAGCGGTCAGGACAGAGCCTACAATGAGCAGTTCTTC. Protein product: CASSGQDRAYNEQFF.

Only a few counts were recorded for this clonotype. This rearrangement joins TRBV10-2 to TRBJ2-3; D unresolved. Looked up from germline, CDR1 is WSHSY and CDR2 is SAAADI. This CDR3 comprises 12 residues. V was pared by 3 bases and J by 4 bases, with 5 bases between. The CDR3 DNA reads as TGCGCCAGCAGTGAAGTCGCAGATACGCAGTATTTT. The encoded protein is CASSEVADTQYF.

On this clonotype itself: This could be a read error, since a much larger clone is one nucleotide away. This rearrangement joins TRBV24-1 to TRBJ2-1; D gene uncertain. The CDR3 has 13 amino acids. Trimming removed 3 bases from V and 11 bases from J, with 13 bases in between. Germline CDR1 reads KGHDR; CDR2 reads SFDVKD. CDR3 sequence: CATSDGSMNKQFF. CDR3 sequence (DNA): TGTGCCACCAGTGATGGTAGTATGAATAAGCAGTTCTTC.

In this sample, this clonotype turned up many times. V usage is TRBV5-5 and J usage is TRBJ2-2, with a possible D match to TRBD1 (6 bases). The germline gives CDR1 SGHKS, CDR2 YYEKEE (reference sequence). Between the trimmed V and J ends, which lost 4 bases and 0 bases, there was a span of 13 bases. CDR3 length: 16 residues. The CDR3 here is CASSPMDSANTGELFF. CDR3 DNA sequence: TGTGCCAGCAGCCCAATGGACAGTGCGAACACCGGGGAGCTGTTTTTT.